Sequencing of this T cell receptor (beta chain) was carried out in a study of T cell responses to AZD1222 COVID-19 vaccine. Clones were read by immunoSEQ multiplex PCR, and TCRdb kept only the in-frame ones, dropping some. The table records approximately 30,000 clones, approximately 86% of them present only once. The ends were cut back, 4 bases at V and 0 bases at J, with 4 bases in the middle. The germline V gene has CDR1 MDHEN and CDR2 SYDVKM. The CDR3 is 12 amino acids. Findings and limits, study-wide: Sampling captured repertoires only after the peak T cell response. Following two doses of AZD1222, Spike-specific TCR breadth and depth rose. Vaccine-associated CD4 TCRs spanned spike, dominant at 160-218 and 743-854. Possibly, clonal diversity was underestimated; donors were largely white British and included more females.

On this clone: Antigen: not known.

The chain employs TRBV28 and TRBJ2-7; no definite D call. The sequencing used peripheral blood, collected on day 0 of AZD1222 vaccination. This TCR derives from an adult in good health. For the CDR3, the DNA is TGTGCCAGCAGTTCGAGCTCCTACGAGCAGTACTTC. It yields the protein CASSSSSYEQYF.